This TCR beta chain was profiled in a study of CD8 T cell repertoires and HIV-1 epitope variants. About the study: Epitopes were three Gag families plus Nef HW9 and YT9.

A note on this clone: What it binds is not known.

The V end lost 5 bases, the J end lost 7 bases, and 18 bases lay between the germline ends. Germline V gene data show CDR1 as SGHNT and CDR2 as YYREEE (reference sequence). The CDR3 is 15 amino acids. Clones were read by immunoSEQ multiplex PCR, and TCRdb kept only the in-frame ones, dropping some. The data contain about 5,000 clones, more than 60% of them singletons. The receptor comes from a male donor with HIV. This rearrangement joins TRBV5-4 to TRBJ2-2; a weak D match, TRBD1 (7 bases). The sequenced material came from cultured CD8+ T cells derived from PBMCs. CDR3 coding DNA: TGTGCCAGCAGTATCCAGGGGGGTTCTCGCGGGGAGCTGTTTTTT. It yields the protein CASSIQGGSRGELFF. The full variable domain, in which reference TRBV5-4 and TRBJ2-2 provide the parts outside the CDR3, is ETGVTQSPTHLIKTRGQQVTLRCSSQSGHNTVSWYQQALGQGPQFIFQYYREEENGRGNFPPRFSGLQFPNYSSELNVNALELDDSALYLCASSIQGGSRGELFFGEGSRLTVL.